One sample yielded the 7 T cell receptor beta chains listed below, sequenced in a study of T cells after yellow fever vaccination. Via MiXCR, TCRdb re-called the 5' RACE reads, giving one row per CDR3 protein. The sample lists 25,000 to 30,000 distinct CDR3 sequences; about 4.7% were seen once. Specimen: CD8+ T cells sorted from PBMCs, collected 10 days after the yellow fever booster vaccination. These receptors were taken from a man aged 30-40 years who received the YFV17D yellow fever vaccine.

At least ten counts were recorded for this clonotype. This chain joins TRBV13 and TRBJ2-1; 10 bases agree with TRBD1. The V and J ends lost 6 bases and 10 bases, in that order; junction bases with no gene match: 9. CDR1 and CDR2 (germline): PRHDT, FYEKMQ (reference sequence). The CDR3 is 14 amino acids. In DNA, the CDR3 is TGTGCCAGCAGTCCCGGGACAGGGGCCGGGGAGCAGTTCTTC. It encodes CASSPGTGAGEQFF.

About this clonotype: Possible read error: a much larger clone is one base away. The rearrangement joins TRBV28 to TRBJ2-5; a possible D gene is TRBD2 (5 bases). This CDR3 spans 16 amino acids. Deletions cut 7 bases from V and 5 bases from J, with 23 bases between. Germline V gives CDR1 MDHEN, CDR2 SYDVKM. In nucleotides, the CDR3 is TGTGCCAGCAAATCCGGGGTGTCGGGGAGTGGGGAGACCCAGTACTTC. This translates into CASKSGVSGSGETQYF.

This chain joins TRBV7-8 and TRBJ2-7; TRBD1 matches at 11 bases. Trimming at V came to 6 bases and at J to 6 bases, leaving 10 bases not matched to a gene. CDR3 length: 15 amino acids. Germline V gene sequence: CDR1 SGHVS, CDR2 FQNEAQ. The CDR3, as DNA: TGTGCCAGCAGTCCTACCGGGACAGGGGGTTTCGAGCAGTACTTC. Amino acid sequence: CASSPTGTGGFEQYF.

This clonotype came up many times. The J gene is TRBJ2-7, the V gene TRBV3-1; the match to TRBD2 covers 7 bases. Per the germline V gene, CDR1 is LGHDT and CDR2 is YNNKEL (reference sequence). The CDR3 is 13 amino acids. J lost 3 bases, V lost 7 bases, and 6 bases had no gene match. CDR3 nucleotides: TGTGCCAGCACTGCTAGCGGAAACTACGAGCAGTACTTC. It translates to CASTASGNYEQYF.

This clonotype occurred many times. The chain recombines TRBV12-3 or TRBV12-4 with TRBJ1-5; 8 bases match TRBD1. J lost 7 bases, V lost 3 bases, and 5 bases had no gene match. CDR3 length: 14 residues. The CDR3 nucleotides are TGTGCCAGCAGTTTCGCAGGGGGCGGCCAGCCCCAGCATTTT. As protein: CASSFAGGGQPQHF.

In its sample, this clonotype was seen a few times. The chain links TRBV6-2 or TRBV6-3 to TRBJ2-7, with TRBD2 identical over 10 bases. V shed 8 bases and J 3 bases; nucleotides not matched to a gene: 4. The length of the CDR3 is 13 residues. CDR1 and CDR2 (germline): MNHEY, SVGEGT. The CDR3 spells CASSGTSDYEQYF. CDR3 sequence (DNA): TGTGCCAGCTCCGGGACTAGCGACTACGAGCAGTACTTC.

This clonotype was seen at least ten times. The chain is built from TRBV4-3 and TRBJ2-1, with a possible D match to TRBD2 (5 bases). Trimming cost V 0 bases and J 5 bases, with 8 bases left between them. This CDR3 contains 14 residues. CDR1 is LGHNA and CDR2 is YSLEER in the germline V gene. CDR3 bases: TGCGCCAGCAGCCAAGATTCAGCGGACAATGAGCAGTTCTTC. It yields the protein CASSQDSADNEQFF.